The 22 T cell receptor beta chains in this list originate from one sample, sequenced in a study of patients and donors after allogeneic stem cell transplantation. TCRdb re-called the RT-PCR reads through MiXCR, storing one row per CDR3 protein. The sample lists around 29,000 distinct CDR3 sequences; more than 35% were seen once. Sequencing was carried out using blood, either unsorted or a sorted T cell fraction (not recorded which). These receptor sequences come from a human donor who was either an allogeneic HSCT recipient or a stem cell or donor lymphocyte infusion donor (not recorded which). It is not recorded whose cells these are; they may come from a transplant donor.

J is TRBJ2-5 and V is TRBV27; no clear D. The CDR3 length is 13 residues. Germline-derived CDR1 and CDR2 are MNHEY and SMNVEV (reference sequence). V was pared by 0 bases and J by 4 bases, with 6 bases between. The CDR3 protein is CASSLSTLETQYF. The CDR3 DNA reads as TGTGCCAGCAGTTTATCGACCTTAGAGACCCAGTACTTC.

This clonotype appeared many times. This chain uses TRBV3-1 with TRBJ1-5, with D unclear. Trimming took 0 bases from V and 3 from J, leaving 9 bases between them. The CDR3 length is 15 residues. Germline V lookup: CDR1 LGHDT, CDR2 YNNKEL (reference sequence). The CDR3 nucleotides are TGTGCCAGCAGCCAAGATGACGGGCCCAATCAGCCCCAGCATTTT. Translated: CASSQDDGPNQPQHF.

The CDR3 here is CASRLQVSNTEAFF. The CDR3 DNA sequence: TGTGCCAGCAGGCTACAGGTTTCGAACACTGAAGCTTTCTTT. This chain uses TRBV7-2 with TRBJ1-1, with D possibly TRBD1 on 5 matching bases. The germline CDR1 and CDR2 sequences are SGHTA and FQGNSA. Trimming stripped 6 bases from V and 1 base from J, with 12 bases between. CDR3 size: 14 residues.

V and J are TRBV30 and TRBJ2-1; TRBD2 aligns across 11 bases. The CDR3 is 17 amino acids. V lost 0 bases, J lost 5 bases, and 9 bases stayed unmatched. Per the germline V gene, CDR1 is GTSNPN and CDR2 is SVGIG (reference sequence). CDR3 DNA sequence: TGTGCCTGGAGTGTTACCCGCCGACTAGCGGGGAACAATGAGCAGTTCTTC. Its translation is CAWSVTRRLAGNNEQFF.

The chain is built from TRBV7-2 and TRBJ2-5; unclear D gene. V was trimmed by 1 base and J by 4 bases, leaving 7 bases between them. Per germline, CDR1 SGHTA and CDR2 FQGNSA. The CDR3 spans 13 residues. CDR3 bases: TGTGCCAGCAGCTTAGACAACAGAGAGACCCAGTACTTC. It yields the protein CASSLDNRETQYF.

This clonotype occurred a few times. V gene TRBV12-3 or TRBV12-4 combines with J gene TRBJ1-1; D is uncertain. V shed 10 bases and J shed 1 base, with 13 bases lying between them. This CDR3 is 13 amino acids long. The CDR3 DNA reads TGTGCCATCCCGAGGAGAGAGAACACTGAAGCTTTCTTT. This sequence encodes CAIPRRENTEAFF.

This clonotype was found many times. The genes are TRBV14 and TRBJ1-1; TRBD1 matches at 8 bases. The CDR3 is 19 residues long. The ends lost 1 base at V and 2 bases at J; junction bases unmatched: 15. The germline CDR1 and CDR2 sequences are SGHDN and FVKESK. CDR3 nucleotides: TGTGCCAGCAGCCAAGTTTCTTGGATACAGGGGGTAGAAAACACTGAAGCTTTCTTT. This encodes CASSQVSWIQGVENTEAFF.

The V call is TRBV9, the J call TRBJ1-6; 7 bases are shared with TRBD1. Germline V gene sequence: CDR1 SGDLS, CDR2 YYNGEE. The CDR3 has 15 amino acids. The ends lost 2 bases at V and 7 bases at J; junction bases unmatched: 6. In DNA form, the CDR3 reads TGTGCCAGCAGCGTGGAGCCCAGGGGGAATTCACCCCTCCACTTT. It yields the protein CASSVEPRGNSPLHF.

This chain uses TRBV7-6 with TRBJ1-6; D gene ambiguous. Germline V gives CDR1 SGHVS, CDR2 FNYEAQ. CDR3 length equals 12 residues. V lost 5 bases and J 18 bases, leaving 17 bases between the germline ends. DNA of the CDR3: TGTGCCAGCAGCGACCCTTACCGGGAGTCCCACTTT. Translated, it gives CASSDPYRESHF.

V and J are TRBV7-9 and TRBJ1-2, with TRBD1 as a possible D gene (6 bases). CDR1 is SEHNR, CDR2 FQNEAQ, per germline (reference sequence). V was trimmed by 1 base and J by 4 bases, leaving 13 bases between them. CDR3 length: 15 residues. The CDR3, as DNA: TGTGCCAGCAGCTTAGGGGGACAAAGACGCTATGGCTACACCTTC. Residues: CASSLGGQRRYGYTF.

This chain connects TRBV7-2 to TRBJ2-3; 11 nucleotides match TRBD2. Germline V gene data show CDR1 as SGHTA and CDR2 as FQGNSA. CDR3 length: 18 residues. V lost 1 base and J lost 5; bases outside the gene matches: 11. The CDR3 loop is CASSLVRLLAGGGDTQYF. The CDR3 nucleotides are TGTGCCAGCAGCTTAGTACGGCTGCTAGCGGGAGGTGGAGATACGCAGTATTTT.

This rearrangement joins TRBV14 to TRBJ2-3; maybe TRBD1 (6 bases). V shed 0 bases and J shed 4 bases, with 17 bases lying between them. The CDR3 sequence is 17 residues long. From germline, CDR1 is SGHDN and CDR2 FVKESK. The CDR3 loop reads CASSQDLAVGGSDTQYF. Written as DNA, the CDR3 is TGTGCCAGCAGCCAAGATCTGGCAGTTGGGGGCTCAGATACGCAGTATTTT.

This sequence joins TRBV6-2 or TRBV6-3 and TRBJ2-7; the D is unclear. Germline assignment: CDR1 MNHEY and CDR2 SVGEGT. The CDR3 is 11 residues long. The CDR3: CTSAPSYEQYV. The CDR3 bases are TGTACTTCTGCTCCCTCCTACGAGCAGTACGTC.

The chain carries TRBV7-2 and TRBJ1-3; D remains ambiguous. The CDR3 spans 13 residues. Germline V gene data show CDR1 as SGHTA and CDR2 as FQGNSA. V was cut by 5 bases and J by 2 bases, with 7 bases left in between. The CDR3 loop is CASSPRTGNTIYF. DNA for the CDR3: TGTGCCAGCAGCCCCAGGACTGGAAACACCATATATTTT.

In its sample, this clonotype was seen a few times. In DNA form, the CDR3 reads TGTGCCAGCTCACCACTAGCAGACAGACCTAACACCGGGGAGCTGTTTTTT. Translated, it gives CASSPLADRPNTGELFF. The rearrangement links TRBV18 to TRBJ2-2; perhaps TRBD1 as D (5 bases). Germline V gene sequence: CDR1 KGHSH, CDR2 LQKENI. The ends were cut back, 1 base at V and 2 bases at J, with 14 bases in the middle. This CDR3 has 17 residues.

This chain connects TRBV7-2 to TRBJ2-2, with D uncertain. The CDR3 contains 14 residues. Trimming removed 1 base from V and 1 base from J, with 4 bases in between. The germline CDR1 and CDR2 sequences are SGHTA and FQGNSA. CDR3 protein: CASSLVGNTGELFF. CDR3 coding DNA: TGTGCCAGCAGCTTAGTCGGGAACACCGGGGAGCTGTTTTTT.

The chain recombines TRBV20-1 with TRBJ1-1, with TRBD1 as a possible D gene (5 bases). Deletions cut 2 bases from V and 0 bases from J, with 19 bases between. Germline-derived CDR1 and CDR2 are DFQATT and SNEGSKA (reference sequence). The CDR3 spans 17 residues. The CDR3 DNA sequence: TGCAGTGCTAGACCCCCGGGCAGGGTAATAATGAACACTGAAGCTTTCTTT. Encoded protein: CSARPPGRVIMNTEAFF.

This clonotype was seen only a few times. This rearrangement joins TRBV6-6 to TRBJ1-6; D is ambiguous. Germline V gene data show CDR1 as MNHNY and CDR2 as SVGAGI (reference sequence). V lost 5 bases and J 5 bases, leaving 13 bases between the germline ends. The CDR3 runs to 15 residues. CDR3 nucleotides: TGTGCCAGCAGTACCCGGACTGTGAATAATTCACCCCTCCACTTT. Its protein product is CASSTRTVNNSPLHF.

This clonotype was recorded a few times. This chain joins TRBV12-3 or TRBV12-4 and TRBJ1-2; weak D call: TRBD1 (6 bases). This CDR3 is built from 17 residues. V dropped 3 bases and J dropped 6 bases, with 23 bases sitting between them. Here the CDR3 DNA reads TGTGCCAGCAGTTTTTGTGTCATATGCTCCGGGACAAATGGCTACACCTTC. Amino acid sequence: CASSFCVICSGTNGYTF.

The J gene is TRBJ2-3, the V gene TRBV4-3; no clear D gene. The V gene's germline CDR1 is LGHNA and CDR2 YSLEER. The CDR3 is 17 amino acids. V was trimmed by 0 bases and J by 3 bases, leaving 16 bases between them. This CDR3 is CASSQDRWPIFTDTQYF. The CDR3 DNA reads TGCGCCAGCAGCCAAGATCGATGGCCTATCTTTACAGATACGCAGTATTTT.

The rearrangement joins TRBV5-1 to TRBJ2-1; D possibly uses TRBD1 or TRBD2 (5 bases each). Per the germline V gene, CDR1 is SGHRS and CDR2 is YFSETQ. V gave up 4 bases and J gave up 9 bases, with 17 bases separating them. This CDR3 region has 14 residues. CDR3 sequence (DNA): TGCGCCAGCAGCCCCCTTGGGACCCGTGCTGAGCAGTTCTTC. Translating gives CASSPLGTRAEQFF.

The table lists this clonotype with a few counts. The V and J genes are TRBV7-6 and TRBJ1-1; D gene uncertain. V lost 5 bases and J 4 bases, leaving 11 bases between the germline ends. Germline V gives CDR1 SGHVS, CDR2 FNYEAQ. There are 13 residues in the CDR3. The CDR3 DNA sequence: TGTGCCAGCAGCCCACGTGCGGGCACTGAAGCTTTCTTT. Its protein product is CASSPRAGTEAFF.